Listed below are T cell receptor beta chains from one sample, sequenced in a study of radiation and T cells in renal cell carcinoma. Here immunoSEQ multiplex PCR was the method, and the copy in TCRdb shows in-frame clones only, minus some. The profile shows roughly 58,000 clones, 70% to 80% of them singletons. The source material was blood, sampled from a patient whose treatment included radiotherapy and nephrectomy. These receptors were obtained from a man between 60 and 75 years old with renal cell carcinoma. Both conserved end residues are part of each CDR3. The order of the fields is CDR3 length, clone size, J gene, V gene, CDR3 protein. A clone size is listed for some rows: how often the clone was seen (once, few, many), or a class if it is expanded.

>12|NA|TRBJ1-2|TRBV14
CASSQDRAGYTF
>14|NA|TRBJ1-3|TRBV29-1
CSVGNPDSGNTIYF
>16|NA|TRBJ2-3|TRBV10-2
CASSEGSLVYGDTQYF
>14|NA|TRBJ1-2|TRBV27
CASSSWEGDYGYTF
>14|NA|TRBJ1-6|TRBV9
CASSVEPDNSPLHF
>20|NA|TRBJ2-1|TRBV15
CATSSPIGGSGGASYNEQFF
>13|NA|TRBJ1-1|TRBV6-5
CASSSGVNTEAFF
>15|NA|TRBJ1-2|TRBV16
CASSQDNPGNYGYTF
>12|NA|TRBJ2-5|TRBV6-5
CASSPFKETQYF
>14|few|TRBJ1-1|TRBV10-2
CASSVTTSNTEAFF
>15|once|TRBJ2-2|TRBV5-8
CASSLQGAGTGELFF
>13|NA|TRBJ1-1|TRBV19
CASSTQSNTEAFF
>13|NA|TRBJ1-2|TRBV7-9
CASSLAGNYGYTF
>15|NA|TRBJ1-3|TRBV19
CASSIQSSSGNTIYF
>15|NA|TRBJ2-3|TRBV5-4
CASSSLAGATDTQYF
>13|NA|TRBJ1-4|TRBV9
CASSVGVGAKLFF
>22|NA|TRBJ2-2|TRBV14
CASSVIPGLAGGRSKNTGELFF
>14|NA|TRBJ2-1|TRBV19
CASSEGSTYNEQFF
>17|NA|TRBJ1-1|TRBV19
CASTDLGLREKNTEAFF
>13|NA|TRBJ1-2|TRBV30
CAWSVGGERGYTF
>16|NA|TRBJ2-1|TRBV7-2
CASSHSGDSSYNEQFF
>12|NA|TRBJ1-1|TRBV9
CASSPGDTEAFF
>17|NA|TRBJ2-7|TRBV5-1
CASSLSREGARPNEQYF
>13|NA|TRBJ2-7|TRBV7-2
CASSLIGAYEQYF
>16|NA|TRBJ1-4|TRBV19
CASRPSTPGIGEKLFF
>10|NA|TRBJ2-3|TRBV29-1
CSVRRDTQYF
>14|NA|TRBJ2-3|TRBV6-1
CASSDGGSTDTQYF
>16|NA|TRBJ2-7|TRBV14
CASSHPVEHLAYEQYF
>14|NA|TRBJ1-5|TRBV5-6
CASSLAGGGQPQHF
>13|NA|TRBJ2-3|TRBV29-1
CSVASGNQNTQYF
>14|few|TRBJ1-1|TRBV7-9
CASSLGTPNTEAFF
>14|NA|TRBJ1-2|TRBV19
CASSAYRGNYGYTF
>16|NA|TRBJ2-7|TRBV7-2
CASSGPGTGLTYEQYF
>14|NA|TRBJ2-2|TRBV9
CASSVGRAAGELFF
>12|NA|TRBJ2-4|TRBV19
CASSGKGGIQYF